Shown below are 30 T cell receptor beta chains from a single sample sequenced in a study of T cell changes during pregnancy in multiple sclerosis. The method was immunoSEQ multiplex PCR; TCRdb's version includes in-frame clones alone and lacks a portion of them. The sample has roughly 51,000 clones, 85% to 95% seen once; the top ten hold 5.5%. The source was CD8+ T cells from peripheral blood mononuclear cells, collected before pregnancy. These receptors all stem from a female donor with multiple sclerosis, enrolled in a pregnancy study.

V and J are TRBV10-2 and TRBJ2-7; 7 bases are a match to TRBD1. Germline CDR1 WSHSY, CDR2 SAAADI. The CDR3 extends over 13 amino acids. Trimming took 4 bases from V and 2 from J; bases not matched to a gene: 2. DNA of the CDR3: TGCGCCAGCAGTGGACAGGGTCCCTACGAGCAGTACTTC. Translating gives CASSGQGPYEQYF.

This clone was seen a few times. V and J are TRBV2 and TRBJ1-1; the D is unclear. Germline-derived CDR1 and CDR2 are SNHLY and FYNNEI. This CDR3 region has 13 residues. Trimming took 8 bases from V and 7 from J, leaving 17 bases between them. The CDR3, as DNA: TGTGCCAGCCGGGGTGGAGCGAGCCTTGAAGCTTTCTTT. Translating gives CASRGGASLEAFF.

This chain uses TRBV4-2 with TRBJ1-1; 9 bases map to TRBD1. The junction had 7 bases not matched to a gene; V was cut back by 1 base and J by 4 bases. The CDR3 is 16 residues long. Germline-derived CDR1 and CDR2 are LGHNA and YNFKEQ. The CDR3 nucleotides are TGTGCCAGCAGCCAAGGAACCCGGACAGGGGCCACTGAAGCTTTCTTT. Protein sequence: CASSQGTRTGATEAFF.

This chain links TRBV5-4 with TRBJ2-5; 8 nucleotides line up with TRBD2. Germline trimming cut 7 bases from V and 5 bases from J; bases unmatched to any gene: 16. The CDR3 sequence is 16 residues long. Germline values: CDR1 SGHNT, CDR2 YYREEE (reference sequence). CDR3 residues: CASRQSGRGLGETQYF. The CDR3 DNA is TGTGCCAGCCGTCAGAGCGGGAGAGGCCTGGGGGAGACCCAGTACTTC.

The J gene is TRBJ1-4, the V gene TRBV5-1, with D possibly matching TRBD1 (6 bases). The CDR3 totals 15 residues. V shed 5 bases and J shed 4 bases, with 15 bases lying between them. Germline V gene lookup returns CDR1 SGHRS and CDR2 YFSETQ. CDR3 loop: CASRLFDRINEKLFF. DNA of the CDR3: TGCGCCAGCAGGCTCTTCGACAGGATTAATGAAAAACTGTTTTTT.

This chain links TRBV5-6 with TRBJ1-2, with TRBD1 matching over 11 bases. Germline CDR1 SGHDT, CDR2 YYEEEE. The CDR3 is made up of 17 amino acids. J was trimmed by 3 bases and V by 0 bases; bases with no gene match: 7. DNA of the CDR3: TGTGCCAGCAGCTTGGAGACCGGGACAGGGGGGTACTATGGCTACACCTTC. This translates into CASSLETGTGGYYGYTF. The full variable domain, rest sourced from reference TRBV5-6 and TRBJ1-2, is DAGVTQSPTHLIKTRGQQVTLRCSPKSGHDTVSWYQQALGQGPQFIFQYYEEEERQRGNFPDRFSGHQFPNYSSELNVNALLLGDSALYLCASSLETGTGGYYGYTFGSGTRLTVV.

The chain joins TRBV19 to TRBJ2-3, with TRBD2 matching over 7 bases. Germline V lookup: CDR1 LNHDA, CDR2 SQIVND (reference sequence). The length of the CDR3 is 14 residues. V shed 6 bases, J shed 2 bases, and the junction held 5 bases outside the gene matches. CDR3 coding DNA: TGTGCCAGTAGAGGGAGGGCCTTCACAGATACGCAGTATTTT. It yields the protein CASRGRAFTDTQYF.

This clone was detected once. The V call is TRBV28, the J call TRBJ1-3; 9 bases map to TRBD1. CDR1 is MDHEN, CDR2 SYDVKM, per germline. The trim removed 8 bases at V and 3 bases at J, leaving 14 bases unmatched. The CDR3 has 17 amino acids. CDR3: CASVKPGQGGFGNTIYF. In DNA, the CDR3 is TGTGCCAGCGTAAAGCCGGGACAGGGAGGATTTGGAAACACCATATATTTT.

This chain uses TRBV9 with TRBJ2-5; D ambiguous. CDR1 is SGDLS and CDR2 is YYNGEE in the germline V gene. The CDR3 consists of 9 residues. The V end was cut by 7 bases, the J end by 5 bases, with 3 bases between. CDR3 amino acids: CASGETQYF. CDR3 sequence (DNA): TGTGCCAGCGGCGAGACCCAGTACTTC.

The rearrangement uses TRBV10-3 and TRBJ2-1, with TRBD2 matching over 7 bases. J was trimmed by 0 bases and V by 8 bases; bases with no gene match: 1. The germline V gene has CDR1 ENHRY and CDR2 SYGVKD. The length of the CDR3 is 13 residues. The CDR3 bases are TGTGCCATCTCTAGCGGCTCCTACAATGAGCAGTTCTTC. This gives the protein CAISSGSYNEQFF.

The V gene is TRBV25-1, the J gene TRBJ1-3; D might be TRBD1 (5 bases). V was clipped by 5 bases and J by 0 bases, with 11 bases between them. CDR1 and CDR2 from the germline V gene are MGHDK and SYGVNS. The CDR3 covers 15 residues. CDR3 loop: CASSFVRGSGNTIYF. In DNA form, the CDR3 reads TGTGCCAGCAGTTTTGTAAGGGGCTCTGGAAACACCATATATTTT. Filled out from reference TRBV25-1 and TRBJ1-3, the complete variable domain reads EADIYQTPRYLVIGTGKKITLECSQTMGHDKMYWYQQDPGMELHLIHYSYGVNSTEKGDLSSESTVSRIRTEHFPLTLESARPSHTSQYLCASSFVRGSGNTIYFGEGSWLTVV.

V gene TRBV27 combines with J gene TRBJ1-4; weak D call: TRBD1 (5 bases). The CDR3 is 14 residues long. The germline V gene has CDR1 MNHEY and CDR2 SMNVEV (reference sequence). V lost 7 bases to trimming and J lost 1 base, with 10 bases between them. The CDR3 bases are TGTGCCAGCACCGGGGGGGAAACTAATGAAAAACTGTTTTTT. Translating it yields CASTGGETNEKLFF.

The rearrangement joins TRBV27 to TRBJ2-7; possible D gene TRBD1, 6 bases. Germline CDR1 and CDR2: MNHEY and SMNVEV (reference sequence). This CDR3 comprises 14 residues. V was shortened by 8 bases and J by 6 bases, with 20 bases between the two germline ends. The CDR3 DNA follows: TGTGCCAGCGGGTTTGGGATTCGAGGGGGCGAGCAGTACTTC. Translation: CASGFGIRGGEQYF.

The genes are TRBV6-5 and TRBJ2-1, with 12 bases aligning to TRBD2. Germline assignment: CDR1 MNHEY and CDR2 SVGAGI. The junction had 5 bases not matched to a gene; V was cut back by 0 bases and J by 8 bases. This CDR3 is built from 16 residues. CDR3 sequence: CASSYSPSGRVYEQFF. The CDR3 coding sequence is TGTGCCAGCAGTTACTCACCTAGCGGGAGGGTGTATGAGCAGTTCTTC.

The CDR3 region is CASKPVPTNEKLFF. Written as DNA, the CDR3 is TGTGCCAGTAAGCCTGTACCAACTAATGAAAAACTGTTTTTT. The genes are TRBV19 and TRBJ1-4, with unresolved D. Germline CDR1 is LNHDA and CDR2 is SQIVND (reference sequence). This CDR3 is built from 14 residues. The germline V and J ends were trimmed by 7 bases and 0 bases, with 9 bases remaining between them.

The rearrangement joins TRBV28 to TRBJ2-7; D not resolved. Per germline, CDR1 MDHEN and CDR2 SYDVKM. V lost 6 bases, J lost 2 bases, and 20 bases lay in between. This CDR3 spans 16 amino acids. The CDR3 here is CASSSWRDTNPYEQYF. CDR3 DNA sequence: TGTGCCAGCAGCTCGTGGCGTGACACCAACCCCTACGAGCAGTACTTC.

The rearrangement joins TRBV18 to TRBJ2-7; 14 bases line up with TRBD2. The CDR3 runs 15 residues. Unmatched junction bases numbered 4, after V lost 3 bases and J lost 6 bases. Germline V gene data show CDR1 as KGHSH and CDR2 as LQKENI. This CDR3 reads CASSPAGLAGGEQYF. The DNA of the CDR3 is TGTGCCAGCTCACCCGCTGGACTAGCGGGAGGCGAGCAGTACTTC. The full variable domain, rest sourced from reference TRBV18 and TRBJ2-7, is NAGVMQNPRHLVRRRGQEARLRCSPMKGHSHVYWYRQLPEEGLKFMVYLQKENIIDESGMPKERFSAEFPKEGPSILRIQQVVRGDSAAYFCASSPAGLAGGEQYFGPGTRLTVT.

The V and J genes are TRBV28 and TRBJ2-3, with D possibly matching TRBD2 (6 bases). V lost 2 bases, J lost 3 bases, and 9 bases lay in between. The length of the CDR3 is 14 residues. CDR1 MDHEN and CDR2 SYDVKM come from the germline V gene. In nucleotides, the CDR3 is TGTGCCAGCAGTTTAGCGGGGACGACAGATACGCAGTATTTT. Its translation: CASSLAGTTDTQYF.

The gene calls are TRBV14 and TRBJ2-7; D might be TRBD1 (5 bases). The ends were cut back, 1 base at V and 3 bases at J, with 16 bases in the middle. Germline V gene data show CDR1 as SGHDN and CDR2 as FVKESK. This CDR3 has 16 residues. The DNA of the CDR3 is TGTGCCAGCAGCCAAGGGCCCAAGACAGTGGGCTACGAGCAGTACTTC. Encoded protein: CASSQGPKTVGYEQYF.

The gene calls are TRBV6-4 and TRBJ2-1; 8 bases are shared with TRBD2. Germline CDR1 is MRHNA and CDR2 is SNTAGT. The CDR3 contains 15 residues. Trimming removed 7 bases from V and 5 bases from J; junction bases left unmatched: 10. As DNA, the CDR3 is TGTGCCAGCACGCCCGGGGGGGAGGGAAACAATGAGCAGTTCTTC. Its protein is CASTPGGEGNNEQFF.

V is TRBV27 and J is TRBJ2-1; 7 bases line up with TRBD2. V dropped 5 bases and J dropped 0; count of bases not matched to a gene: 4. The CDR3 runs to 15 residues. Germline V gives CDR1 MNHEY, CDR2 SMNVEV (reference sequence). CDR3 sequence (DNA): TGTGCCAGCAGTGGGGGGGGGATCTCCTACAATGAGCAGTTCTTC. Translating gives CASSGGGISYNEQFF.

The J gene is TRBJ2-7, the V gene TRBV7-2, with 9 bases matching TRBD2. V was clipped by 2 bases and J by 5 bases; unmatched bases: 4. Germline V CDR1 and CDR2: SGHTA, FQGNSA. This CDR3 is built from 14 residues. This CDR3 is CASSLIAGANEQYF. In DNA, the CDR3 is TGTGCCAGCAGCTTAATAGCGGGAGCAAACGAGCAGTACTTC.

This sequence joins TRBV12-5 and TRBJ2-7; D ambiguous. Germline loops: CDR1 LGHNT, CDR2 FRNRAP. V was trimmed by 2 bases and J by 5 bases, leaving 7 bases between them. The CDR3 is 12 residues long. CDR3 in amino acids: CASGLTENEQYF. As DNA, the CDR3 is TGTGCTAGTGGTTTGACCGAGAACGAGCAGTACTTC.

The chain has TRBV6-6 and TRBJ1-2; possible D gene TRBD1, 6 bases. V was pared by 4 bases and J by 4 bases, with 13 bases between. Germline V gene sequence: CDR1 MNHNY, CDR2 SVGAGI (reference sequence). The CDR3 spans 14 residues. The CDR3 reads CASSSYRESYGYTF. CDR3 DNA sequence: TGTGCCAGCAGTTCCTACAGGGAAAGCTATGGCTACACCTTC.

The CDR3 coding sequence is TGCGCCAGCAACCCCGGGACAGGACCCTACGAGCAGTACTTC. Translating it yields CASNPGTGPYEQYF. This chain joins TRBV5-1 and TRBJ2-7, with 8 bases fitting TRBD1. The CDR3 loop spans 14 amino acids. From germline, CDR1 is SGHRS and CDR2 YFSETQ. V gave up 6 bases and J gave up 2 bases; unmatched junction bases: 7.

The J gene is TRBJ1-2, the V gene TRBV7-9; 7 positions match TRBD1. The CDR3 is 13 residues long. Trimming cost V 5 bases and J 6 bases; bases outside gene matches: 6. Per the germline V gene, CDR1 is SEHNR and CDR2 is FQNEAQ (reference sequence). The CDR3 protein is CASSGLQGNGYTF. CDR3 nucleotides: TGTGCCAGCAGCGGACTACAGGGGAATGGCTACACCTTC.

The chain joins TRBV18 to TRBJ2-7, with D unresolved. CDR3 length equals 15 residues. From germline, CDR1 is KGHSH and CDR2 LQKENI. Trimming removed 3 bases at V and 4 bases at J, with 16 bases between. The CDR3 DNA is TGTGCCAGCTCACCTTACCCCTCCGTACTTTACGAGCAGTACTTC. It codes for CASSPYPSVLYEQYF.

The rearrangement joins TRBV30 to TRBJ2-5; TRBD1 is a possible D gene (8 bases). The germline CDR1 and CDR2 sequences are GTSNPN and SVGIG (reference sequence). With 3 bases removed from V and 5 bases from J, the gap between germline ends came to 16 bases. This CDR3 spans 14 amino acids. CDR3 protein: CAWSAQGGIETQYF. In DNA, the CDR3 is TGTGCCTGGAGCGCACAGGGGGGGATTGAGACCCAGTACTTC.

For this clone: At the DNA level, this CDR3 is encoded by other sequences in the same sample as well. The genes are TRBV5-1 and TRBJ2-1, with 7 bases lining up with TRBD2. V trimming: 0 bases; J trimming: 1 base; junction bases outside the gene matches: 4. The CDR3 runs to 16 residues. From germline, CDR1 is SGHRS and CDR2 YFSETQ. CDR3 protein: CASSLGLAPSYNEQFF. CDR3 nucleotide sequence: TGCGCCAGCAGCTTGGGACTAGCACCGTCCTACAATGAGCAGTTCTTC. Together with reference TRBV5-1 and TRBJ2-1, the CDR3 gives the full variable domain: KAGVTQTPRYLIKTRGQQVTLSCSPISGHRSVSWYQQTPGQGLQFLFEYFSETQRNKGNFPGRFSGRQFSNSRSEMNVSTLELGDSALYLCASSLGLAPSYNEQFFGPGTRLTVL.

The V call is TRBV2, the J call TRBJ1-2; 9 bases agree with TRBD1. The CDR3 runs to 12 residues. Germline CDR1 reads SNHLY; CDR2 reads FYNNEI. With V trimmed by 9 bases and J by 5 bases, 4 bases remained unmatched. The CDR3 DNA is TGTGCCAGGACAGGGGGAGGGTATGGCTACACCTTC. Residues: CARTGGGYGYTF.